This TCR beta chain derives from a study of graft-versus-host responses after intestinal transplantation. Study-wide background: Anti-thymocyte globulin induction was given to all recipients, followed by tacrolimus and steroids for around three years.

The CDR3 has 14 amino acids. The germline CDR1 and CDR2 sequences are LGHNA and YNFKEQ. V lost 0 bases and J 7 bases, leaving 12 bases between the germline ends. General study results and limits: GvH clones appeared in recipient marrow, some first in ileum or blood.

As to this clone: The antigen remains unidentified.

Graft tissue processing released intraepithelial and lamina propria lymphocytes. The data were produced by immunoSEQ multiplex PCR, yet TCRdb's version contains in-frame clones alone and is incomplete. The table lists around 37,000 clones, roughly 87% of them singletons. The chain joins TRBV4-2 to TRBJ1-1; a possible D gene is TRBD1 (6 bases). Sequencing was performed on ileum tissue, taken around 190 days after intestinal transplant. The sequence was collected from a human patient who received an intestinal transplant, so some T cells may come from the graft donor. The DNA of the CDR3 is TGTGCCAGCAGCCAAGAACAGGGAAATATTGAAGCTTTCTTT. Encoded protein: CASSQEQGNIEAFF.